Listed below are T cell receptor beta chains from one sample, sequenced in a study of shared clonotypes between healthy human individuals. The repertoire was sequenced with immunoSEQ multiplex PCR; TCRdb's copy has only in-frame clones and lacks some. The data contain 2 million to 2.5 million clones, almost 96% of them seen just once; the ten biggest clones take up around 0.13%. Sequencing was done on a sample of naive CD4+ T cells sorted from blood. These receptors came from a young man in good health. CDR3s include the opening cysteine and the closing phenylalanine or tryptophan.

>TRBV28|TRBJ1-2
CASSSTGSYGYTF
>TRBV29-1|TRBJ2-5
CSVGELAGARETQYF
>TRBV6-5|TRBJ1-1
CASRRTGVEAFF
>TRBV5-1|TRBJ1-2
CASSHDSFYGYTF
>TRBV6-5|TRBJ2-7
CATEGNRDAYEQYF
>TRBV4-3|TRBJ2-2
CASSQDGGTYTGELFF
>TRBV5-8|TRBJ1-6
CASSPNGVIGSPLHF
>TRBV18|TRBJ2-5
CASSPPGTARRHF
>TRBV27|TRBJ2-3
CASSPRQGNTDTQYF
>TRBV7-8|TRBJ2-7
CASSFLQGPSSYEQYF
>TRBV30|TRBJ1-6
CAWSVGSLIGTGNNSPLHF
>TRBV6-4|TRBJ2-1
CASSRTSVTEQFF
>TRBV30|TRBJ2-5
CAWSVQTGGETQYF
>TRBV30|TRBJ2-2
CAWETLVLAGASGELFF
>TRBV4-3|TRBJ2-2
CASSQERPNTGELFF
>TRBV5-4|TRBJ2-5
CASSQGTAQETQYF
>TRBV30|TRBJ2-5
CAWSQETQYF
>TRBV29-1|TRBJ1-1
CSVGKGGTEAFF
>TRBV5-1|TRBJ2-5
CASHSPGGEETQYF
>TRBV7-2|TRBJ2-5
CASSLDRAQETQYF
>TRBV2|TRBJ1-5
CASRGGQFFNQPQHF
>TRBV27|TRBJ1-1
CASSLGQANTEAFF
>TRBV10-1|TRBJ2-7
CASSESGGTGFHEQYF
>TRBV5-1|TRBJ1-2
CASSLEGQGYGYTF
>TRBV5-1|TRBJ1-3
CASSPLGVNSGNTIYF
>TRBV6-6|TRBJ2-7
CASSFRRSYEQYF
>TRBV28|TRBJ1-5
CASSDRDQPQHF
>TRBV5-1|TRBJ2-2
CASSLDIANTGELFF
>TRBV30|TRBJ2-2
CAWRGQGTGELFF
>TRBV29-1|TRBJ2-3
CSVGLAGRTDTQYF
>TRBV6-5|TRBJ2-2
CASTAGTGELFF
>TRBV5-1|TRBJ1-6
CASSLSGQRYSPLHF
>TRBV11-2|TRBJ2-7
CASSLVAAGSYEQYF
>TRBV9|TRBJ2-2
CASSVVGGGNTGELFF
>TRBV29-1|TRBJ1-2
CSVEDVRTDNYGYTF
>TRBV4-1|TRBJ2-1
CASSQGRGSYNEQFF
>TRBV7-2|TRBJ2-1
CASSPGLAGGRREQFF
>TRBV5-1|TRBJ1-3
CASSSTGTGNTIYF
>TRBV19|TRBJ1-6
CASRLGEYVSPLHF
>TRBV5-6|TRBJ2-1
CASGRDRGLNEQFF
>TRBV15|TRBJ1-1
CATSRGGPLGTEAFF
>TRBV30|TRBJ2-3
CALEGSRSSSTDTQYF
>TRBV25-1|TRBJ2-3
CASSELGTDTQYF
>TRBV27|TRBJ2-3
CASRRAGADTQYF
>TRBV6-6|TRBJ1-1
CASSRARQGAGTEAFF
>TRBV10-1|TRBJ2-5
CASSASKGETQYF
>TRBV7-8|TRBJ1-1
CASSRDRATEAFF
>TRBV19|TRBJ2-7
CASSRQGASYEQYF
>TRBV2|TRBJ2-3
CASRREGTDTQYF
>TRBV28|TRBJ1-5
CASRGTGEGQPQHF
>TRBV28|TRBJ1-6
CASSKQGMYSPLHF
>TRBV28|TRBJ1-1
CASSLMTVVNTEAFF
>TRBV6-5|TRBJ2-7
CASSPPGGDEQYF
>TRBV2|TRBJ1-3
CASSVDRGNTIYF